This T cell receptor (beta chain) was identified in a study of blood T cell repertoires in COVID-19. Study-wide context: From T cells, B-cell-depleted T cells, or PBMCs came the material, which was cDNA or gDNA.

The CDR3 is 13 amino acids. The germline V and J ends were trimmed by 4 bases and 7 bases, with 14 bases remaining between them. The germline V gene has CDR1 SGHTA and CDR2 FQGNSA. The protocol was immunoSEQ multiplex PCR, while the TCRdb copy is restricted to in-frame clones and leaves out a portion. The sample records a few hundred thousand clones, 75% to 90% being singletons. The sequenced sample was peripheral blood. The J gene is TRBJ2-7, the V gene TRBV7-2, with D maybe TRBD2 (5 bases). The clonotype comes from a woman in her thirties or forties with acute or convalescent COVID-19. This CDR3 is CASSSRREMEQYV. Here the CDR3 DNA reads TGTGCCAGCAGCTCCCGACGGGAAATGGAGCAGTACGTC.